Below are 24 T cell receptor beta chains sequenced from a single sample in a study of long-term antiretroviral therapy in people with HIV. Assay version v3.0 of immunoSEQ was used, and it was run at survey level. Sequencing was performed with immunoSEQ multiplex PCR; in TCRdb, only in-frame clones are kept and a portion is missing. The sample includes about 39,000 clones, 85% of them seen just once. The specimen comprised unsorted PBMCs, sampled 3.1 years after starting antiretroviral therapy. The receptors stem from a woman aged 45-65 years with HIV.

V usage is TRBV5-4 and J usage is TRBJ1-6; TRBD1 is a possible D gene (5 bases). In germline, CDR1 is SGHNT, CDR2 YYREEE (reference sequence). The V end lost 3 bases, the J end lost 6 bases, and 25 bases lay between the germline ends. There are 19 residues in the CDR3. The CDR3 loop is CASSYVSGWGGPLNSPLHF. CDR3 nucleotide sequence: TGTGCCAGCAGCTACGTATCGGGGTGGGGCGGACCTCTTAATTCACCCCTCCACTTT.

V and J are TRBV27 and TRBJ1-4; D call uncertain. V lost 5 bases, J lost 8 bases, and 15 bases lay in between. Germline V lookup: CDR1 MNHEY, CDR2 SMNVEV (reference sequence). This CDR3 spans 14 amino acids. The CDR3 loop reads CASSPQTRREKLFF. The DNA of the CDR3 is TGTGCCAGCAGTCCCCAGACCAGAAGAGAAAAACTGTTTTTT. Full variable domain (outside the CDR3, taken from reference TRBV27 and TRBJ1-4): EAQVTQNPRYLITVTGKKLTVTCSQNMNHEYMSWYRQDPGLGLRQIYYSMNVEVTDKGDVPEGYKVSRKEKRNFPLILESPSPNQTSLYFCASSPQTRREKLFFGSGTQLSVL.

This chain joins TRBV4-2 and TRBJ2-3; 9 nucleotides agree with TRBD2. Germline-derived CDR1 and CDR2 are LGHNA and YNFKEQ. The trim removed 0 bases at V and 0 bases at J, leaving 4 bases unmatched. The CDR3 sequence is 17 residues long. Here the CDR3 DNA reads TGTGCCAGCAGCCAAGAGGCGGGGGGGCTAAGCACAGATACGCAGTATTTT. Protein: CASSQEAGGLSTDTQYF.

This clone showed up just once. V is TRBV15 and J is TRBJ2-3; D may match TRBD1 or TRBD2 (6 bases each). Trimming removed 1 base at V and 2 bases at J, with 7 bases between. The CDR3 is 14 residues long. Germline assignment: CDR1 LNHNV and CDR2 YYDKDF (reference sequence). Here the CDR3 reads CATSRAGATDTQYF. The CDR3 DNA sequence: TGTGCCACCAGCAGAGCGGGGGCCACAGATACGCAGTATTTT.

CDR3 in amino acids: CAIRGSIWGNTQYF. The CDR3 DNA is TGTGCCATCAGGGGCTCTATCTGGGGCAATACGCAGTATTTT. The genes are TRBV10-3 and TRBJ2-3; weak D call: TRBD1 (5 bases). Germline V gives CDR1 ENHRY, CDR2 SYGVKD. CDR3 size: 14 residues. Trimming shortened V by 6 bases and J by 7 bases, and 17 bases separated the two germline ends.

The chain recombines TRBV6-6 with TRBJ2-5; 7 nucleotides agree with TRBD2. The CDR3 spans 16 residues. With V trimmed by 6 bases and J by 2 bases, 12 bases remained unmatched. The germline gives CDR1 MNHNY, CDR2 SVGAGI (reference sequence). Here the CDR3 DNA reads TGTGCCAGCAGAGCCGGGACTACTAGCCCTCAAGAGACCCAGTACTTC. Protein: CASRAGTTSPQETQYF.

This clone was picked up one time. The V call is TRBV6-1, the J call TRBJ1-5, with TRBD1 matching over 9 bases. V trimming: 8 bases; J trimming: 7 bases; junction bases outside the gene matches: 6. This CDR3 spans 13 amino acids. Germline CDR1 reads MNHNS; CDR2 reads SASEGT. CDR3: CASQDRGAQPQHF. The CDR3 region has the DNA TGTGCCAGCCAGGACAGGGGTGCGCAGCCCCAGCATTTT.

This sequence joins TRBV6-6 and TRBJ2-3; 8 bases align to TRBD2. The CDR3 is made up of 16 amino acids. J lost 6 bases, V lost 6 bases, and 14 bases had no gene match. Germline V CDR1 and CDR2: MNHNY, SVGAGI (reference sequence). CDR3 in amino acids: CASSSRSGGGSDTQYF. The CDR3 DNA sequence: TGTGCCAGCAGCTCGAGAAGCGGGGGCGGTTCCGATACGCAGTATTTT.

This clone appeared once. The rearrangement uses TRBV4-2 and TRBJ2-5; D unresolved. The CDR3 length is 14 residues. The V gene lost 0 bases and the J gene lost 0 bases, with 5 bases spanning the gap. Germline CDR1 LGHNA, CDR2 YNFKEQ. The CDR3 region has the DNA TGTGCCAGCAGCCAAGATTTGTACCAAGAGACCCAGTACTTC. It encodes CASSQDLYQETQYF.

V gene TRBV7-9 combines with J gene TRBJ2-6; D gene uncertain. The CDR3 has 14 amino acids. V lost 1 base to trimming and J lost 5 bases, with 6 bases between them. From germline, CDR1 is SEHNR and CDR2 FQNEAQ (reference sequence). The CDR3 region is CASSLEGWANVLTF. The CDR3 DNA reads TGTGCCAGCAGCTTAGAAGGGTGGGCCAACGTCCTGACTTTC.

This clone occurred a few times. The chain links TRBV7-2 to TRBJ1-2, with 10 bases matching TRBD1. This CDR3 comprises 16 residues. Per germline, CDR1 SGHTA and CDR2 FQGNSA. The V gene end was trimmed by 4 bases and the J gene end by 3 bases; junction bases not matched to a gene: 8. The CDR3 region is CASSSLTGGKYYGYTF. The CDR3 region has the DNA TGTGCCAGCAGCTCCCTGACAGGGGGCAAATACTATGGCTACACCTTC. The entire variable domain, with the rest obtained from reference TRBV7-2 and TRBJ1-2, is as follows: GAGVSQSPSNKVTEKGKDVELRCDPISGHTALYWYRQSLGQGLEFLIYFQGNSAPDKSGLPSDRFSAERTGGSVSTLTIQRTQQEDSAVYLCASSSLTGGKYYGYTFGSGTRLTVV.

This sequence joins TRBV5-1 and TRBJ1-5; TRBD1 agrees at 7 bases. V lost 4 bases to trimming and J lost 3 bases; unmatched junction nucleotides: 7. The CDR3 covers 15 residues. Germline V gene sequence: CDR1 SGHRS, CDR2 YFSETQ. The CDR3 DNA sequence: TGCGCCAGCAGCCCTCTCGGACAGGACAATCAGCCCCAGCATTTT. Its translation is CASSPLGQDNQPQHF.

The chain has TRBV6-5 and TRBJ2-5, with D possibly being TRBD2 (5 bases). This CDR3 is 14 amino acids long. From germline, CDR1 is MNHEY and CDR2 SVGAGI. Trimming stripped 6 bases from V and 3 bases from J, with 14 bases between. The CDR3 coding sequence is TGTGCCAGCAGCAACACTAGAGAGAAAGAGACCCAGTACTTC. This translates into CASSNTREKETQYF.

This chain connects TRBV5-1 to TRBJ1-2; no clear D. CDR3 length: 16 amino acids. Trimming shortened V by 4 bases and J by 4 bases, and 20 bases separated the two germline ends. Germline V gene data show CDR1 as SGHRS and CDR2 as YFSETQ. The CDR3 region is CASSLGSASISYGYTF. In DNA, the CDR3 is TGCGCCAGCAGCCTAGGGTCCGCAAGTATCTCCTATGGCTACACCTTC.

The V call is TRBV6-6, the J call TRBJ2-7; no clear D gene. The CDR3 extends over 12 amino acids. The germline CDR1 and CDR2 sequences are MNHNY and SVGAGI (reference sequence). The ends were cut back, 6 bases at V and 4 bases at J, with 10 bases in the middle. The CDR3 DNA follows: TGTGCCAGCAGACGCATCGGGTACGAGCAGTACTTC. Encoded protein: CASRRIGYEQYF.

Here the CDR3 DNA reads TGCGCCAGCAGTGAGTCGCGGGACAGGGAGGGTCAGCCCCAGCATTTT. Amino acid sequence: CASSESRDREGQPQHF. The gene calls are TRBV10-2 and TRBJ1-5; TRBD1 aligns across 9 bases. The V gene end was trimmed by 0 bases and the J gene end by 6 bases; junction bases not matched to a gene: 6. This CDR3 contains 16 residues. The germline gives CDR1 WSHSY, CDR2 SAAADI.

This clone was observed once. The DNA of the CDR3 is TGTGCCAGCAGCTATCGGACTAGCGGGGGGCGAGGGAATGAGCAGTTCTTC. It is translated as CASSYRTSGGRGNEQFF. The V and J genes are TRBV7-8 and TRBJ2-1, with 14 bases aligning to TRBD2. With 4 bases clipped from V and 7 bases from J, the junction kept 9 bases outside the gene matches. The V gene's germline CDR1 is SGHVS and CDR2 FQNEAQ. CDR3 length: 17 amino acids.

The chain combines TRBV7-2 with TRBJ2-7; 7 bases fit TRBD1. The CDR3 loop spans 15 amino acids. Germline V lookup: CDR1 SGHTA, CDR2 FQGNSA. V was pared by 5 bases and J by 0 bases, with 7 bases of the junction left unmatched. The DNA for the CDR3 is TGTGCCAGCAGCCCAAGGACAGGACTCTCCTACGAGCAGTACTTC. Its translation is CASSPRTGLSYEQYF.

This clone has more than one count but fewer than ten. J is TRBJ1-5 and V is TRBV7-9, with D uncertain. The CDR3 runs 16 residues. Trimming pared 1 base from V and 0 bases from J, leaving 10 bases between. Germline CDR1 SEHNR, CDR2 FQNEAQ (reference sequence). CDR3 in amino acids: CASSLGGSDSNQPQHF. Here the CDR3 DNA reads TGTGCCAGCAGCTTAGGAGGGAGCGATAGCAATCAGCCCCAGCATTTT. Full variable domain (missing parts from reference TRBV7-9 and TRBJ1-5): DTGVSQNPRHKITKRGQNVTFRCDPISEHNRLYWYRQTLGQGPEFLTYFQNEAQLEKSRLLSDRFSAERPKGSFSTLEIQRTEQGDSAMYLCASSLGGSDSNQPQHFGDGTRLSIL.

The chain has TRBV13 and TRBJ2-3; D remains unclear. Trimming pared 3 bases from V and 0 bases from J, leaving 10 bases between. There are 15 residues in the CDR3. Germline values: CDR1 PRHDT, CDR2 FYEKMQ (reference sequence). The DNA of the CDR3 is TGTGCCAGCAGCTTCCTCGGCAGCAGCACAGATACGCAGTATTTT. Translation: CASSFLGSSTDTQYF.

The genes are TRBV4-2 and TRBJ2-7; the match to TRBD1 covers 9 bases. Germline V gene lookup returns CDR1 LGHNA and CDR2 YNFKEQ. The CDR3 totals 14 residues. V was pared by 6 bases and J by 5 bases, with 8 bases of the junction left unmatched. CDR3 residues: CASRPGTGQDEQYF. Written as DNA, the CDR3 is TGTGCCAGCAGACCCGGGACAGGGCAGGACGAGCAGTACTTC.

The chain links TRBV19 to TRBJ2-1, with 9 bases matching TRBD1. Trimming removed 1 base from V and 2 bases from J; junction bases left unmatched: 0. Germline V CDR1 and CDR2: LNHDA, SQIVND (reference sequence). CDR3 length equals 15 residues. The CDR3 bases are TGTGCCAGTAGTATAGGACAGGGGGCCTACAATGAGCAGTTCTTC. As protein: CASSIGQGAYNEQFF.

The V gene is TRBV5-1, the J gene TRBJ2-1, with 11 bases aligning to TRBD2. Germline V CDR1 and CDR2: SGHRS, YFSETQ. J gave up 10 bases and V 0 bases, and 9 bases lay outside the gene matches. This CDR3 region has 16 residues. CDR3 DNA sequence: TGCGCCAGCAGCTTGGACGTAGCGGGGGGGCTTAGCGAGCAGTTCTTC. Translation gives CASSLDVAGGLSEQFF.

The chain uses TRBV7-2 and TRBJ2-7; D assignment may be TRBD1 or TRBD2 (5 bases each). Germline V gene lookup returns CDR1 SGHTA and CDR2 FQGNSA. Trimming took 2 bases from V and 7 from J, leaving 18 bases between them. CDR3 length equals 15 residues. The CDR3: CASSLQGSLAWEQYF. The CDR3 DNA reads TGTGCCAGCAGCTTACAGGGTAGTCTAGCATGGGAGCAGTACTTC. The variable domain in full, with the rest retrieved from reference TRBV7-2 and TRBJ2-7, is GAGVSQSPSNKVTEKGKDVELRCDPISGHTALYWYRQSLGQGLEFLIYFQGNSAPDKSGLPSDRFSAERTGGSVSTLTIQRTQQEDSAVYLCASSLQGSLAWEQYFGPGTRLTVT.